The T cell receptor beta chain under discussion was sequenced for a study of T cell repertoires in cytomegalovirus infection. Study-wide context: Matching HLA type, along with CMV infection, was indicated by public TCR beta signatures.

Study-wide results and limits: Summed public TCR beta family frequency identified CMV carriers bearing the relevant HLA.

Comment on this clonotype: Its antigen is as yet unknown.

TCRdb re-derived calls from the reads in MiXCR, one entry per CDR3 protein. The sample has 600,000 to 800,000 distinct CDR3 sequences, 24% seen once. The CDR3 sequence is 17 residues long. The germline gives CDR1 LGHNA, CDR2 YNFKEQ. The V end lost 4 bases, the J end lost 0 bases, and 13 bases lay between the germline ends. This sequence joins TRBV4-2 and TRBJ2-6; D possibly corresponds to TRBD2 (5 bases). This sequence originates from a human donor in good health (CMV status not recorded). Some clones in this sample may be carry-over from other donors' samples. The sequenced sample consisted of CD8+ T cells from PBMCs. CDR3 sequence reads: CASSPSGESSGANVLTF. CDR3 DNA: TGTGCCAGCAGCCCCTCCGGGGAAAGCTCTGGGGCCAACGTCCTGACTTTC.